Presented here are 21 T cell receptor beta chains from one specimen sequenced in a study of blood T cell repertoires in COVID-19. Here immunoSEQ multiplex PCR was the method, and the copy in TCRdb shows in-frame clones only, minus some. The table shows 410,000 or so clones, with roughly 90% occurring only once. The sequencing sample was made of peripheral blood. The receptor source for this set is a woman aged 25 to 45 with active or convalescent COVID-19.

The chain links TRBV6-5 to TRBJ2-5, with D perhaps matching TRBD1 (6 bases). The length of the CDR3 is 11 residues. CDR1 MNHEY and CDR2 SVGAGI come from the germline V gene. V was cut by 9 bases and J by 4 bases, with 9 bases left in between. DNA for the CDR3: TGTGCCAGTCAACAGGGAGAGACCCAGTACTTC. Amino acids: CASQQGETQYF.

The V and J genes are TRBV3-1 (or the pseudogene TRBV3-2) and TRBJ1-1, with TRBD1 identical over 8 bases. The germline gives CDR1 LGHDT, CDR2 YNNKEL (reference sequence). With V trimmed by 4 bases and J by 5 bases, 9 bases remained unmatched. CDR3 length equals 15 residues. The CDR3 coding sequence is TGTGCCAGCAGCCCTCGGGACAGGTTGCGGACTGAAGCTTTCTTT. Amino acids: CASSPRDRLRTEAFF.

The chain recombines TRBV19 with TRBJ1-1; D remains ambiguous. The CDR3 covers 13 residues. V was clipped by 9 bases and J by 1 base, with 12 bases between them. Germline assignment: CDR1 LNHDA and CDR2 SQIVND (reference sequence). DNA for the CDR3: TGTGCCAGCTCGGCTCGGGGGAACACTGAAGCTTTCTTT. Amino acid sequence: CASSARGNTEAFF.

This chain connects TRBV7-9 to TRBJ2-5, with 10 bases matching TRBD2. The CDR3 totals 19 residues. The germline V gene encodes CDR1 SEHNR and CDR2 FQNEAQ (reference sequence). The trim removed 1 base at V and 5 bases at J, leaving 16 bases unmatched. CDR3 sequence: CASSLEYAVAGGVEETQYF. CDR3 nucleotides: TGTGCCAGCAGCTTAGAGTACGCGGTAGCGGGGGGAGTTGAGGAGACCCAGTACTTC.

CDR3 region: CASSQHQGIADTQYF. The DNA of the CDR3 is TGTGCCAGCAGCCAACATCAGGGTATCGCAGATACGCAGTATTTT. V is TRBV3-1 (or the pseudogene TRBV3-2) and J is TRBJ2-3, with D possibly being TRBD1 (5 bases). The V end lost 2 bases, the J end lost 4 bases, and 13 bases lay between the germline ends. The V gene's germline CDR1 is LGHDT and CDR2 YNNKEL (reference sequence). The CDR3 has 15 residues.

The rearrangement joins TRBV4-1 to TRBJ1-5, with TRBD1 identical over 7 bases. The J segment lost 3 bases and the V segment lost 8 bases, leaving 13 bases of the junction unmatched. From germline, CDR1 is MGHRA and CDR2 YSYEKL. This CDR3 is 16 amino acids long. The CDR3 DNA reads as TGCGCCAGCGGAGAGACGGACAGGTGGGACAATCAGCCCCAGCATTTT. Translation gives CASGETDRWDNQPQHF.

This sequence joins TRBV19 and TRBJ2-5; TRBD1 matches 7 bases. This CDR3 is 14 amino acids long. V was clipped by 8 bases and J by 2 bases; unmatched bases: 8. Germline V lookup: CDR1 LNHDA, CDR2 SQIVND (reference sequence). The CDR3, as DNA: TGTGCCAGTTCGGAGAGGGGGCGGCAAGAGACCCAGTACTTC. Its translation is CASSERGRQETQYF.

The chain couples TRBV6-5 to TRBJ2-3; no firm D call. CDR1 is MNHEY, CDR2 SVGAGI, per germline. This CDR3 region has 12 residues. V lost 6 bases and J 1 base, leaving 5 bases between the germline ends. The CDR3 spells CASRGRTDTQYF. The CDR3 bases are TGTGCCAGCAGGGGCCGCACAGATACGCAGTATTTT.

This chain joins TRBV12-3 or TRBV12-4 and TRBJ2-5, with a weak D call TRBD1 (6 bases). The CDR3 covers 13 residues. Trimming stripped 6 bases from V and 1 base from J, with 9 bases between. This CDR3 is CASRLDSQETQYF. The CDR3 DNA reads TGTGCCAGCAGATTGGACAGCCAAGAGACCCAGTACTTC.

The CDR3 region is CASSRGGSGGHNEQFF. The CDR3 bases are TGTGCCAGCAGCCGAGGGGGTAGCGGGGGTCACAATGAGCAGTTCTTC. The chain is built from TRBV5-4 and TRBJ2-1; 9 bases match TRBD2. CDR3 length: 16 residues. CDR1 and CDR2 (germline): SGHNT, YYREEE (reference sequence). The ends lost 4 bases at V and 5 bases at J; junction bases unmatched: 10. Looking up the rest from reference TRBV5-4 and TRBJ2-1 gives the full variable domain: ETGVTQSPTHLIKTRGQQVTLRCSSQSGHNTVSWYQQALGQGPQFIFQYYREEENGRGNFPPRFSGLQFPNYSSELNVNALELDDSALYLCASSRGGSGGHNEQFFGPGTRLTVL.

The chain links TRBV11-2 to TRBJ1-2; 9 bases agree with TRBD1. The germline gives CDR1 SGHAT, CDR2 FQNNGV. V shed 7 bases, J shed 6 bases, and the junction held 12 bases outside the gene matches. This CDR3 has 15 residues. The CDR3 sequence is CASNKLQGARDGYTF. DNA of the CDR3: TGTGCCAGCAATAAATTACAGGGGGCGCGGGATGGCTACACCTTC.

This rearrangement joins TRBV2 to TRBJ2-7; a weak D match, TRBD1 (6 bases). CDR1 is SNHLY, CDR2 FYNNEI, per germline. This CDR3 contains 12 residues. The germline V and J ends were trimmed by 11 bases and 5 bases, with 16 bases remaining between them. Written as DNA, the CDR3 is TGTGCCGGAAAACAGGGAGCGGACGAGCAGTACTTC. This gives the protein CAGKQGADEQYF.

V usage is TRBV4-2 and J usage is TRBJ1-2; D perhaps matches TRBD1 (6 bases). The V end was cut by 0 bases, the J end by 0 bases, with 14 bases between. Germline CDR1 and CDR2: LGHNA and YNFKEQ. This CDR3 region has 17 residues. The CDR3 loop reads CASSQDASRGSNYGYTF. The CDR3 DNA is TGTGCCAGCAGCCAAGATGCGTCCAGGGGCTCTAACTATGGCTACACCTTC.

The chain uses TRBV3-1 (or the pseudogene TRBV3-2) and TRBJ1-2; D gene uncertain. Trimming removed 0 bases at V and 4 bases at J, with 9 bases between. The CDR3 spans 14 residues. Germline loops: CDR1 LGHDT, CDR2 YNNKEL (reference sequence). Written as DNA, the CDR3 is TGTGCCAGCAGCCAAGATAGCGTCCCCTATGGCTACACCTTC. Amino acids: CASSQDSVPYGYTF.

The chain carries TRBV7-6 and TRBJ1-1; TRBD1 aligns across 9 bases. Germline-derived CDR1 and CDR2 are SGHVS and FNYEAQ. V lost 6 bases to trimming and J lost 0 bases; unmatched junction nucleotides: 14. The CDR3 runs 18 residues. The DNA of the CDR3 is TGTGCCAGCAGTATTACAGGGGGCGCCTTGGCCATGAACACTGAAGCTTTCTTT. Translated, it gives CASSITGGALAMNTEAFF.

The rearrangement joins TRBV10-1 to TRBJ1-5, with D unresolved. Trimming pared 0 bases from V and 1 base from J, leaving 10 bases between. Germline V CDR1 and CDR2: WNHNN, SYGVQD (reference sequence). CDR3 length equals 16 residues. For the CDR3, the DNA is TGCGCCAGCAGTGAGTCGTTAGGCAGGAGCAATCAGCCCCAGCATTTT. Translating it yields CASSESLGRSNQPQHF.

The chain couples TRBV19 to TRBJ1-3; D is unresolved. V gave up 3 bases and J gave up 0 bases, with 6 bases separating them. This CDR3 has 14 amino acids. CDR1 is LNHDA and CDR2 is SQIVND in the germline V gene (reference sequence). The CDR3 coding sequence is TGTGCCAGTAGTATCGACTACTCTGGAAACACCATATATTTT. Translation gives CASSIDYSGNTIYF.

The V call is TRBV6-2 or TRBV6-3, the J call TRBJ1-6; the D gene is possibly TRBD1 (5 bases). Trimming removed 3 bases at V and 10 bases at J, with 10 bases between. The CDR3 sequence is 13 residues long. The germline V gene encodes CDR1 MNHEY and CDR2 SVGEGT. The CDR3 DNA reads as TGTGCCAGCAGTTATCCGGGGGACTCACCCCTCCACTTT. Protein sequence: CASSYPGDSPLHF.

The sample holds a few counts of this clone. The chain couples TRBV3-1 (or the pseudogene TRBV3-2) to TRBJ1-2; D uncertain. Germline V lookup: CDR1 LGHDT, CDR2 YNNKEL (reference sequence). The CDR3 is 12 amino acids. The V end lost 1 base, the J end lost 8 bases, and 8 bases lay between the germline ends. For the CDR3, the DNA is TGTGCCAGCAGCCAAGGGTGGGAGGGCTACACCTTC. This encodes CASSQGWEGYTF.

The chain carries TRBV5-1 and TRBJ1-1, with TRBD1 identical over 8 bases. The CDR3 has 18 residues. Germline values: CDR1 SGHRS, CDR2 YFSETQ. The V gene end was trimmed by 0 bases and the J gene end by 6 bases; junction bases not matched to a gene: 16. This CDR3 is CASSLVRGRGQPGAEAFF. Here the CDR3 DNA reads TGCGCCAGCAGCTTGGTCCGTGGCAGGGGGCAGCCCGGGGCTGAAGCTTTCTTT.

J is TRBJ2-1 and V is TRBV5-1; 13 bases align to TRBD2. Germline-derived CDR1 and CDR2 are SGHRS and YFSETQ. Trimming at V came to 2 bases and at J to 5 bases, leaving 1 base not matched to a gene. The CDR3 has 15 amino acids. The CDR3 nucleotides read TGCGCCAGCAGCTTTACTAGCGGGAGGGACAATGAGCAGTTCTTC. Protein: CASSFTSGRDNEQFF.